The T cell receptor (beta chain) under discussion was sequenced for a study of OX40 agonist ivuxolimab in advanced cancers. About the study: Patients receiving dose escalation had hepatocellular carcinoma, melanoma, renal cell or head and neck cancer.

This clone showed up just once. Trimming at V came to 3 bases and at J to 7 bases, leaving 10 bases not matched to a gene. This CDR3 is 16 amino acids long. CDR1 and CDR2 from the germline V gene are SGHRS and YFSETQ. Sequencing used immunoSEQ multiplex PCR; TCRdb keeps in-frame clones, though not all of them. Altogether about 61,000 clones are present, around 87% being singletons, with the ten largest covering approximately 1.2%. This clonotype was sampled from an adult with an advanced solid tumor such as melanoma, head and neck, liver or kidney cancer. The sample here was CD4+ or CD8+ T cells sorted from blood, taken in a trial of the OX40 agonist ivuxolimab. The V gene is TRBV5-1, the J gene TRBJ1-4, with 9 bases lining up with TRBD1. The CDR3 sequence: CASSSGQGRAFEKLFF. The CDR3 DNA follows: TGCGCCAGCAGCTCGGGACAGGGTAGGGCGTTTGAAAAACTGTTTTTT.